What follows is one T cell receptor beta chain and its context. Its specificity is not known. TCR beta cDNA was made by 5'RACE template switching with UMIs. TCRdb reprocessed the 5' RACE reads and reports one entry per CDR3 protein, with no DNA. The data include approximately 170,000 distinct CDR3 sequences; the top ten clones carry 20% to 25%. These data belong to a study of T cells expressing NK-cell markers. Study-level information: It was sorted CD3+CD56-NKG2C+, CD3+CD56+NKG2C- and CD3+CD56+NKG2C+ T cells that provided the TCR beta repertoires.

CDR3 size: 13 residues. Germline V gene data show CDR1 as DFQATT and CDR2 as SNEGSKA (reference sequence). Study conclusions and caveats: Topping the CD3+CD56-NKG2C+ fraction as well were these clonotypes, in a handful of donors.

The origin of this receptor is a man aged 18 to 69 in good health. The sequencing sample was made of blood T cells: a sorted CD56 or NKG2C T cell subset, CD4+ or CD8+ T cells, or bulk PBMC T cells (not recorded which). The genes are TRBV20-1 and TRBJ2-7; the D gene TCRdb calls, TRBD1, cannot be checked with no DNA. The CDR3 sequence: CSARALGRHEQYF.